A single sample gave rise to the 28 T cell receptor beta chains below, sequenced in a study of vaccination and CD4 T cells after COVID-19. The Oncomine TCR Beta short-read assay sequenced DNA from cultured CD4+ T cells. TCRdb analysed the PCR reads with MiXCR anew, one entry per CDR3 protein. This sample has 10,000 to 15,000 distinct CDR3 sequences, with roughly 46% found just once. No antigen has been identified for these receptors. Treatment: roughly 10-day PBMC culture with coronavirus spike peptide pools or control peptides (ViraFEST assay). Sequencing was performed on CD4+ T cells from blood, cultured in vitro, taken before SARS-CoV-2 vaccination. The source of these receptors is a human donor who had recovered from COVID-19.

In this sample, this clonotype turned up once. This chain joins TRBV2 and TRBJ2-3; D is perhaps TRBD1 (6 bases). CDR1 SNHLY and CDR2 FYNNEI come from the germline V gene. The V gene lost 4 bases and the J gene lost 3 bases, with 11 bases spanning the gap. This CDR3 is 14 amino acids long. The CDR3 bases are TGTGCCAGCAGTGGACAGGCGCTAACAGATACGCAGTATTTT. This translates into CASSGQALTDTQYF.

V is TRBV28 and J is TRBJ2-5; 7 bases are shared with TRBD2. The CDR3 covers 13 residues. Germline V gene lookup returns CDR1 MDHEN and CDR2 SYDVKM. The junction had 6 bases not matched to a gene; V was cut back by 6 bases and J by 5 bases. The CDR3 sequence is CASRVGGAETQYF. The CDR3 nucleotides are TGTGCCAGCAGGGTGGGAGGGGCTGAGACCCAGTACTTC.

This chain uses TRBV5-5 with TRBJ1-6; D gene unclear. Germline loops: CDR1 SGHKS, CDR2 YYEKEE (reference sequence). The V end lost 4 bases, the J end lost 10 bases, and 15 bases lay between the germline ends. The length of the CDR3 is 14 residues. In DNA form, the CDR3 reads TGTGCCAGCAGCCCAACGGAAGGGAGGTCACCCCTCCACTTT. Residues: CASSPTEGRSPLHF.

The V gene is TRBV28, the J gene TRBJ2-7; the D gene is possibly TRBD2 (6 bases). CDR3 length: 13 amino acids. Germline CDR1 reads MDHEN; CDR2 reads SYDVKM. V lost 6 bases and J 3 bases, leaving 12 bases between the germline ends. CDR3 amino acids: CASSPAGRYEQYF. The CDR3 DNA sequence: TGTGCCAGCAGCCCGGCGGGACGCTACGAGCAGTACTTC.

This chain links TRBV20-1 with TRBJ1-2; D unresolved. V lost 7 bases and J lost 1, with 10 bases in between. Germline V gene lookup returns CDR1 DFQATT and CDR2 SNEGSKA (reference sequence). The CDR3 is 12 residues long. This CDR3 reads CSGQQSNYGYTF. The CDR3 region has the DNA TGCAGTGGGCAACAGAGTAACTATGGCTACACCTTC.

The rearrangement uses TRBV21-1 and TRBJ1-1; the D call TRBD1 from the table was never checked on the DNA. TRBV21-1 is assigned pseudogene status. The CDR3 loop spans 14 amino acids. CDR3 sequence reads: CAPGGWGDHTEAFF. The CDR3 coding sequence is TGTGCCCCAGGGGGGTGGGGTGATCACACTGAAGCTTTCTTT.

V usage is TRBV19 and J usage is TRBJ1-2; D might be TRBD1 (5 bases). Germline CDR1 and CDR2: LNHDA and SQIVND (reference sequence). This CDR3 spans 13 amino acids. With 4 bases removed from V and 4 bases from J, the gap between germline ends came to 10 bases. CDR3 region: CASSRGFLYGYTF. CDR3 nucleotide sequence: TGTGCCAGTAGTAGGGGGTTCCTCTATGGCTACACCTTC.

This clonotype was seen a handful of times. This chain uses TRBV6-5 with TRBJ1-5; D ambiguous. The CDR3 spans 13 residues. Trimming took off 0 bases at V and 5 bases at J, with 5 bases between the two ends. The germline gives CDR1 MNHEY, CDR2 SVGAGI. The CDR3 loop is CASSYSTYQPQHF. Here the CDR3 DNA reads TGTGCCAGCAGTTACTCGACTTATCAGCCCCAGCATTTT.

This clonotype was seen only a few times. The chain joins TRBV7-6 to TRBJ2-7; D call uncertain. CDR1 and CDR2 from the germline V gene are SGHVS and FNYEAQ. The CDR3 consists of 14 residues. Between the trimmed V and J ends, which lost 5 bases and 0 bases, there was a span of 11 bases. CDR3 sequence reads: CASSQTDTSYEQYF. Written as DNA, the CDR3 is TGTGCCAGCAGCCAGACCGACACCTCCTACGAGCAGTACTTC.

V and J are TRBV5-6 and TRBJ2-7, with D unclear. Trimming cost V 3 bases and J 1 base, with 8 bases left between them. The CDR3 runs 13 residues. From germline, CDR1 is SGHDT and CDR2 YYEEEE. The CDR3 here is CASSSDVSYEQYF. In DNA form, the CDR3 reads TGTGCCAGCAGCTCGGACGTATCCTACGAGCAGTACTTC.

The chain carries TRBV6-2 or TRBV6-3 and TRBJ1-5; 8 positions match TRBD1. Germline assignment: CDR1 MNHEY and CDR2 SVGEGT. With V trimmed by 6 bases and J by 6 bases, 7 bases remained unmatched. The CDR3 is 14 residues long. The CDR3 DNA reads TGTGCCAGCAGCCTTCAGGGGGCGCCTCAGCCCCAGCATTTT. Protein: CASSLQGAPQPQHF.

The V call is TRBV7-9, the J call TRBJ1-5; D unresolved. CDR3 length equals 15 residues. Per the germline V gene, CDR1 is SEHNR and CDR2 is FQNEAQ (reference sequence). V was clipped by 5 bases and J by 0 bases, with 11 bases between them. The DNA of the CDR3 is TGTGCCAGCAGCCCCAGCGGGGTTAGCAATCAGCCCCAGCATTTT. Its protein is CASSPSGVSNQPQHF.

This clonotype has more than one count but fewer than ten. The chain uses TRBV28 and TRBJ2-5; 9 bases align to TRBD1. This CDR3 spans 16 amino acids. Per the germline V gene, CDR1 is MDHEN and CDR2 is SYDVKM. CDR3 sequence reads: CGSFARTGARGETQYF. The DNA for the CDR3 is TGTGGCAGTTTCGCCCGGACAGGGGCTAGAGGAGAGACCCAGTACTTC.

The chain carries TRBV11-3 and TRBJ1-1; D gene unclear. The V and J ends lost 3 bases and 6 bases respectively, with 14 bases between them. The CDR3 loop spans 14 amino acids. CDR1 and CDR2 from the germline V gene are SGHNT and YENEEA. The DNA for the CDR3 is TGTGCCAGCAGCTTGGCCCCTACAGTTGCTGAAGCTTTCTTT. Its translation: CASSLAPTVAEAFF. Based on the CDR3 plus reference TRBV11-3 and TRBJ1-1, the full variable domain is EAGVVQSPRYKIIEKKQPVAFWCNPISGHNTLYWYLQNLGQGPELLIRYENEEAVDDSQLPKDRFSAERLKGVDSTLKIQPAELGDSAVYLCASSLAPTVAEAFFGQGTRLTVV.

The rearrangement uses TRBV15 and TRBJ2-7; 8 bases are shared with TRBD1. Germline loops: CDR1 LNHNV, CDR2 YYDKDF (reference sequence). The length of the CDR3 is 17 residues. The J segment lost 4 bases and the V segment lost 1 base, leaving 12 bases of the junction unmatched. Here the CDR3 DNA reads TGTGCCACCAGCAGAGCTCGGCCAGGGGGCAGGGTTTACGAGCAGTACTTC. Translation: CATSRARPGGRVYEQYF.

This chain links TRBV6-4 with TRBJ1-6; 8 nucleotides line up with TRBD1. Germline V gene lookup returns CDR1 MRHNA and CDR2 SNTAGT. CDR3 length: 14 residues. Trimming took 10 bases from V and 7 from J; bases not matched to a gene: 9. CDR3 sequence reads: CATPPGQENSPLHF. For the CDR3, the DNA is TGTGCCACCCCACCGGGACAGGAGAATTCACCCCTCCACTTT.

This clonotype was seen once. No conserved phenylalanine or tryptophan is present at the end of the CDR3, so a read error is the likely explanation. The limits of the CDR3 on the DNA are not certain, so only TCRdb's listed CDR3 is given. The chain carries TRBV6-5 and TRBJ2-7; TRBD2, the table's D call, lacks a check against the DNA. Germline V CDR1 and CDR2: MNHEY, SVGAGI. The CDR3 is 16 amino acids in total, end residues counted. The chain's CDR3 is CASSYSNQREFDLVVL.

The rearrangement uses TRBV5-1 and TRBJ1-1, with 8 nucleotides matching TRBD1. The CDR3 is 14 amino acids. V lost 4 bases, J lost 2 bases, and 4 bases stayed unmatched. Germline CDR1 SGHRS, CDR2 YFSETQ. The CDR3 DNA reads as TGCGCCAGCAGCGGCGGACAGGGAAACACTGAAGCTTTCTTT. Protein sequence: CASSGGQGNTEAFF.

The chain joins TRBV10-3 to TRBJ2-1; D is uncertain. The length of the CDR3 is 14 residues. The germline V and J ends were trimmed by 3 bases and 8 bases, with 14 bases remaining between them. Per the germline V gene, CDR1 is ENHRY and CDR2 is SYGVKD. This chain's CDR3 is CAISDPLRVHEQFF. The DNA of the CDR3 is TGTGCCATCAGTGACCCCCTCCGGGTCCATGAGCAGTTCTTC.

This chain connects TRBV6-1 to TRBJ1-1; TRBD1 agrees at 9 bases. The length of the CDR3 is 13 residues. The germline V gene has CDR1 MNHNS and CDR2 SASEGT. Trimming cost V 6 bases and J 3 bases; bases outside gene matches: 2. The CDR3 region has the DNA TGTGCCAGCAGACAGGGGGCGCACACTGAAGCTTTCTTT. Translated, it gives CASRQGAHTEAFF.

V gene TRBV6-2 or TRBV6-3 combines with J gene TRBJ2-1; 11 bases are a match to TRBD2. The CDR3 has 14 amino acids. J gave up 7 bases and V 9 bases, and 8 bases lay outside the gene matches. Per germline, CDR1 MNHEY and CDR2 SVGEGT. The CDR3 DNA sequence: TGTGCCAGTTTACTAGCGGGGGCCCTGAATGAGCAGTTCTTC. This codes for CASLLAGALNEQFF.

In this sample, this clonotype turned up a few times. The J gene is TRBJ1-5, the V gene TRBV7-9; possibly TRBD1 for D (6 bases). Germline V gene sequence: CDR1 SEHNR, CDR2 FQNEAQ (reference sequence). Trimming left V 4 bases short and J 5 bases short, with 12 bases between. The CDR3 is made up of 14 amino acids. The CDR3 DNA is TGTGCCAGCAGCTCCCAGGGGCCGGATCAGCCCCAGCATTTT. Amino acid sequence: CASSSQGPDQPQHF.

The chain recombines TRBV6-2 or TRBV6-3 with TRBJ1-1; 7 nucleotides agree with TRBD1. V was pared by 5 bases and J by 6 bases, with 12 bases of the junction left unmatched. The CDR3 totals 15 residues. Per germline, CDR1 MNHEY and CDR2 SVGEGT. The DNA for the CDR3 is TGTGCCAGCAGTAGTCGACAGGGAAGCGTCCCTGAAGCTTTCTTT. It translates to CASSSRQGSVPEAFF.

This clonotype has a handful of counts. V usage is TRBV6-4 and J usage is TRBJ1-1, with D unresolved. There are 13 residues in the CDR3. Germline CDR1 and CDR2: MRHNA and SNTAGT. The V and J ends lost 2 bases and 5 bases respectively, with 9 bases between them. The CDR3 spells CASSDRVGTEAFF. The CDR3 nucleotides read TGTGCCAGCAGTGACAGGGTAGGAACTGAAGCTTTCTTT.

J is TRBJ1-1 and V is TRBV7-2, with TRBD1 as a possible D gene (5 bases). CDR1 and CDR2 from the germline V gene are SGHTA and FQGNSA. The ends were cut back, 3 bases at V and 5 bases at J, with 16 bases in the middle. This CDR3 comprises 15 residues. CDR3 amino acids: CASSLTGGDRTEAFF. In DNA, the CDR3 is TGTGCCAGCAGCTTGACGGGGGGGGATAGGACTGAAGCTTTCTTT.

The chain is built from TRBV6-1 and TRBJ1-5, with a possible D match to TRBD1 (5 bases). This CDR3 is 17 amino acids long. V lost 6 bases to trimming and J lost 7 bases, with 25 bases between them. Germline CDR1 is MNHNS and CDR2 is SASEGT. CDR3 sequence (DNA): TGTGCCAGCAGGAAAACTTCCGGGACCCCAGGACGGCAGCCCCAGCATTTT. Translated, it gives CASRKTSGTPGRQPQHF.

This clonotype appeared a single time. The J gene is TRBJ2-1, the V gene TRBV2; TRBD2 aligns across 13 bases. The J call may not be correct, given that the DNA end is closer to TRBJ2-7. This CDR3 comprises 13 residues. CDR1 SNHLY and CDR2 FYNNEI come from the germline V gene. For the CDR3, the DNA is TGTGCCAGCAGTGTGGGACTAGCGGGGGAGCAGTACTTC. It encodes CASSVGLAGEQYF.

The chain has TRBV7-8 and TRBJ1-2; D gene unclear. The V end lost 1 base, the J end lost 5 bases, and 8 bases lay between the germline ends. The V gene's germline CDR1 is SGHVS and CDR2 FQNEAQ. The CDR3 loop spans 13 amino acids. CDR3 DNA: TGTGCCAGCAGCTTAGACAGCGGATATGGCTACACCTTC. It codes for CASSLDSGYGYTF.